This T cell receptor (beta chain) was profiled in a study of T cell responses to AZD1222 COVID-19 vaccine. Overall study findings and caveats: Clonal diversity may have been underestimated in mostly white British donors.

In regard to this clone: Its antigen is unknown.

The CDR3 consists of 16 residues. CDR1 and CDR2 (germline): MNHNS, SASEGT. Deletions cut 3 bases from V and 4 bases from J, with 16 bases between. Sequencing used immunoSEQ multiplex PCR; TCRdb keeps in-frame clones, though not all of them. This sample yields some 130,000 clones, of which approximately 91% are seen a single time; under 1.2% belongs to the top ten. Sequenced material: peripheral blood, taken 28 days after the second AZD1222 dose. This sequence was found in an adult who received the AZD1222 COVID-19 vaccine. The rearrangement uses TRBV6-1 and TRBJ2-1, with D possibly being TRBD1 (5 bases). The CDR3, as DNA: TGTGCCAGCAGTGATTTAGGGGCCCCTCCGTACAATGAGCAGTTCTTC. Protein sequence: CASSDLGAPPYNEQFF.